This TCR beta chain was documented in a study of CD8 T cells in ankylosing spondylitis. TCRdb analysed the 5' RACE reads with MiXCR anew, one entry per CDR3 protein. Of 500,000 to 550,000 distinct CDR3 sequences listed, more than 9.5% are singletons. Trimming removed 3 bases from V and 10 bases from J, with 10 bases in between. This CDR3 has 12 amino acids. The germline gives CDR1 LGHNT, CDR2 FRNRAP. Comments on this clonotype: Its antigen is still unknown.

Broader study findings: For ankylosing spondylitis blood, a TCR beta motif of 8 or 9 highly homologous variants appeared characteristic. There was reportedly significant enrichment of clones that were disease-linked in matched ankylosing spondylitis synovial fluid.

The clonotype was recovered from a male donor with ankylosing spondylitis. Sequencing was carried out using blood, either unsorted or a sorted T cell fraction (not recorded which). The rearrangement uses TRBV12-5 and TRBJ2-1, with D perhaps TRBD2 (6 bases). The chain's CDR3 is CASGLRGEEQFF. The DNA of the CDR3 is TGTGCTAGTGGTTTACGCGGGGAGGAGCAGTTCTTC. Full variable domain (rest looked up from reference TRBV12-5 and TRBJ2-1): DARVTQTPRHKVTEMGQEVTMRCQPILGHNTVFWYRQTMMQGLELLAYFRNRAPLDDSGMPKDRFSAEMPDATLATLKIQPSEPRDSAVYFCASGLRGEEQFFGPGTRLTVL.